This T cell receptor (beta chain) was captured by sequencing in a study of a mutant IDH1 vaccine in newly diagnosed glioma. Turning to the study itself: Sex distribution of treated patients was about 60% male and 37.5% female; mean age was around 40 years. V12 corresponded to week 35 and V13 to week 47.

This table comes from immunoSEQ multiplex PCR, and its TCRdb copy is limited to in-frame clones, with some not included. This sample has 30,000 or so clones; roughly 84% occur once, and the top ten carry about 30%. Time point described: week 47, end of study. Mutant IDH1 20-mer peptide, at 300 ug, made up each vaccine dose, with topical imiquimod. Patients had eight vaccinations, in weeks 1, 3, 5, 7, 11, 15, 19 and 23. Donors harbored newly found WHO grade 3 or 4 IDH1-mutant, ATRX-lost astrocytomas. CDR1 is SEHNR, CDR2 FQNEAQ, per germline (reference sequence). Trimming removed 5 bases from V and 7 bases from J, with 8 bases in between. CDR3 length: 11 residues. Worth noting for this clone: Its antigen is not known.

The receptor comes from a man aged 25-40 years with glioma. The chain has TRBV7-9 and TRBJ2-5, with D unresolved. The sequencing here drew on PBMCs, taken from a glioma patient whose treatment included an IDH1 peptide vaccine. CDR3 in amino acids: CASSADATQYF. For the CDR3, the DNA is TGTGCCAGCAGCGCGGACGCGACCCAGTACTTC.